This passage covers 11 T cell receptor beta chains from one sample sequenced in a study of T cell repertoires in cytomegalovirus infection (dated by TCRdb to the late 2010s). These reads were obtained on an Illumina HiSeq 1500. The raw public data were reprocessed by TCRdb itself: fastp quality trimming at Q25, MiXCR clonotype calling, in-frame beta chains only. Duplicate CDR3 protein sequences are folded into a single record with the most common DNA and genes. The sample table holds 450,000 to 600,000 distinct CDR3 sequences, of which 11% were seen once. The top ten hold roughly a tenth of the sample. The material sequenced was PBMCs. Receptors were obtained from a human donor in good health (CMV status not recorded). Some clones in this sample may be carry-over from other donors' samples.

There are a few counts of this clonotype. The chain is built from TRBV20-1 and TRBJ1-5; tentatively, D is TRBD1 (5 bases). This CDR3 comprises 16 residues. With 2 bases removed from V and 4 bases from J, the gap between germline ends came to 18 bases. From germline, CDR1 is DFQATT and CDR2 SNEGSKA (reference sequence). The CDR3 is CSARPGGALANQPQHF. The CDR3 DNA follows: TGCAGTGCTAGACCGGGAGGGGCCCTTGCTAATCAGCCCCAGCATTTT.

The chain carries TRBV29-1 and TRBJ2-7, with unresolved D. The V and J ends lost 1 base and 0 bases respectively, with 7 bases between them. Germline loops: CDR1 SQVTM, CDR2 ANQGSEA. CDR3 length equals 13 residues. CDR3 residues: CSVEGISSYEQYF. The DNA of the CDR3 is TGCAGCGTTGAAGGTATCAGCTCCTACGAGCAGTACTTC.

In this sample, this clonotype turned up many times. The chain couples TRBV27 to TRBJ2-3; D unresolved. The CDR3 runs 14 residues. Trimming removed 3 bases from V and 2 bases from J, with 9 bases in between. Germline lookup yields CDR1 MNHEY and CDR2 SMNVEV (reference sequence). Here the CDR3 reads CASSFRDNTDTQYF. In nucleotides, the CDR3 is TGTGCCAGCAGTTTCAGAGACAACACAGATACGCAGTATTTT.

This clonotype was counted many times. The chain joins TRBV20-1 to TRBJ2-1; D is uncertain. The germline gives CDR1 DFQATT, CDR2 SNEGSKA (reference sequence). Trimming took 6 bases from V and 5 from J, leaving 8 bases between them. The CDR3 totals 11 residues. The CDR3 spells CSARHDNEQFF. The CDR3 coding sequence is TGCAGTGCCCGTCACGACAATGAGCAGTTCTTC.

This clonotype was seen only a few times. The chain uses TRBV29-1 and TRBJ2-5; D ambiguous. V shed 4 bases and J shed 5 bases, with 14 bases lying between them. Germline assignment: CDR1 SQVTM and CDR2 ANQGSEA. The CDR3 runs to 13 residues. The CDR3 DNA is TGCAGCGTTGTCCGTGGGGTGAGGGAGACCCAGTACTTC. Its protein product is CSVVRGVRETQYF.

This clonotype was counted a few times. The chain carries TRBV20-1 and TRBJ2-3; TRBD2 matches at 13 bases. Per germline, CDR1 DFQATT and CDR2 SNEGSKA (reference sequence). The junction had 7 bases not matched to a gene; V was cut back by 5 bases and J by 2 bases. This CDR3 contains 16 residues. CDR3 sequence (DNA): TGCAGTGCTCTGACTAGCGGGGGGAGTTACACAGATACGCAGTATTTT. Translation gives CSALTSGGSYTDTQYF.

This clonotype has a count of ten or more. The CDR3 DNA reads as TGTGCCAGCAGCCGGCTTTTAGGTGCCAACGTCCTGACTTTC. Protein sequence: CASSRLLGANVLTF. The chain couples TRBV7-2 to TRBJ2-6, with D hard to call. CDR3 length: 14 amino acids. Germline CDR1 and CDR2: SGHTA and FQGNSA. The V gene lost 5 bases and the J gene lost 7 bases, with 12 bases spanning the gap.

This clonotype occurred many times. V usage is TRBV7-6 and J usage is TRBJ2-1, with D perhaps given as TRBD1 or TRBD2 (5 bases each). The V end lost 2 bases, the J end lost 3 bases, and 17 bases lay between the germline ends. This CDR3 comprises 17 residues. In germline, CDR1 is SGHVS, CDR2 FNYEAQ. In nucleotides, the CDR3 is TGTGCCAGCAGCTTACTGGGGGTTGTGCTGAGCTACAATGAGCAGTTCTTC. Its protein is CASSLLGVVLSYNEQFF.

This clonotype was picked up many times. V usage is TRBV7-9 and J usage is TRBJ1-2; 9 bases align to TRBD1. CDR1 is SEHNR, CDR2 FQNEAQ, per germline (reference sequence). The length of the CDR3 is 16 residues. With V trimmed by 8 bases and J by 3 bases, 13 bases remained unmatched. For the CDR3, the DNA is TGTGCCAGCGGCGGACAGGGGATGGGTCTTGACTATGGCTACACCTTC. It translates to CASGGQGMGLDYGYTF.

This clonotype has more than one count but fewer than ten. The chain recombines TRBV11-2 with TRBJ2-1; 11 bases match TRBD1. Trimming took 3 bases from V and 2 from J; bases not matched to a gene: 3. This CDR3 region has 16 residues. Germline V gene sequence: CDR1 SGHAT, CDR2 FQNNGV. In DNA form, the CDR3 reads TGTGCCAGCAGCTTCGGGACAGGGGGGACCTACAATGAGCAGTTCTTC. Its translation is CASSFGTGGTYNEQFF.

The chain joins TRBV7-9 to TRBJ1-2; 8 bases match TRBD1. This CDR3 comprises 13 residues. CDR1 is SEHNR, CDR2 FQNEAQ, per germline (reference sequence). V dropped 6 bases and J dropped 3; count of bases not matched to a gene: 3. The CDR3 is CASRTGDDYGYTF. The CDR3 coding sequence is TGTGCCAGCAGGACAGGGGATGACTATGGCTACACCTTC.